This T cell receptor beta chain came from a study of cytomegalovirus exposure and HLA in healthy donors (dated by TCRdb to the late 2010s). Turning to the overall study: In an earlier analysis of under 600 of the donors, around 290 Gb of sequence data and 90 million to 130 million unique TCR beta sequences from about 179 million T cells were reported. Roughly 300 gigabases of sequencing data and approximately 92 million unique TCR sequences made up an early release that covered 500 to 700 HLA-typed donors. The genetic ancestry cluster associated with self-reported Caucasian donors included approximately 85% of the roughly 400 genotyped donors. The aim of the study was to test whether cataloging public T cell receptors could identify signatures of past pathogen exposure. Using immunosequencing, the study profiled T cell repertoires from 666 subjects and related those repertoires to cytomegalovirus serostatus. Besides the first cohort of roughly 640 subjects, a separate validation cohort made up of 95 to 150 different subjects was used. High-throughput TCR immunosequencing, statistical association of individual TCRs with disease status, and machine learning were combined to predict cytomegalovirus infection status. A later analysis re-examined previously published TCR beta repertoires from several hundred donors and added high-resolution HLA genotyping to investigate patterns of TCR occurrence. The later analysis used no new phenotypic data to find candidate immune exposures, relying instead on TCR beta sequences and their occurrence across donors. In an earlier analysis of roughly 600 of the donors, high-throughput TCR beta sequencing was used to judge whether each TCR beta V gene segment behaved as functional or pseudogenic. Donor age, sex, ethnicity and CMV serostatus were collected together with the repertoire data. A later genetic analysis used genome-wide SNP genotypes for 398 of the 666 donors, treating that subset as a discovery cohort. All discovery cohort repertoires had been generated using a single sequencing platform. Class I and class II HLA loci were covered by the typing at four-digit resolution. The number of typed donors differed by locus: roughly 629-630 for A, B, C, DRB1 and DQB1; roughly 510 for DQA1; around 610 for DPA1; and roughly 450 for DPB1. Because of strong linkage in the cohort, five DR-DQ haplotypes were treated as single units for association and clustering. Among about 400 genotyped donors of the cohort, an average of about 240,000 unique TCR beta nucleotide sequences was sequenced per donor, of which about 19% were non-productive. Study-wide conclusions, independent of this receptor: A further reported finding was that TCR beta sequences accurately predicted the HLA-A and HLA-B alleles for most subjects in the first cohort. A later genetic analysis reported fewer N-insertions in productive TCRs among donors in an Asian-associated ancestry cluster than the approximately 700-donor mean. Correlated functional status among segregating V segments might reflect linkage disequilibrium, but an unknown experimental factor could not be ruled out. A group of highly shared sequence variants was considered likely to be a technical artifact of the sequencing pipeline. Several of the top co-occurrence clusters appeared to be linked to parvovirus B19, influenza, CMV and Epstein-Barr virus, according to a later analysis. Most CMV-associated TCR beta chains appeared to be HLA-restricted in a later analysis, and the HLA associations seemed to be driven largely by CMV exposure. The study listed approximately 150 TCR beta chains as associated with cytomegalovirus. In this cohort, only TCR beta chains were sequenced, and detectable features were limited by the absence of alpha or paired-chain data. Compared with equally common non-associated chains, HLA-associated TCR beta chains in a later analysis were more clonally expanded and had lower generation probabilities. Assigning TCR associations to individual alleles was difficult when HLA alleles, especially DR and DQ, strongly co-occurred. Presence/absence analyses assumed roughly uniform sequencing depth across donors, an assumption that may not hold. The earlier analysis of almost 600 of the donors excluded roughly 17 rarely observed V segments, including chromosome 9 orphons, because counts were too low. According to a later analysis, TCR association rates differed among HLA loci, with DRB1 alleles showing the most associated TCRs and HLA-C alleles showing the fewest. An association between a missense DCLRE1C variant and V-gene and J-gene trimming of TCR beta chains was found in a later genetic analysis and replicated in an independent cohort. CMV serostatus was the only immune exposure information available for the cohort. Some IMGT-functional V segments, including TRBV6-2 and TRBV6-3, could not be told apart with the 87-base-pair reads, so those segments were excluded. In a later analysis, more than 15,000 TCR beta sequences were associated with specific HLA alleles at a false discovery rate of 0.05. Most TCR sequences were observed very rarely across donors, whereas some public TCRs were present in many individuals. In vitro tests confirmed that a few of the cytomegalovirus-associated TCR beta chains recognize cytomegalovirus antigens. In an earlier analysis of fewer than 750 of the donors, most TCR beta V segments were observed in productive rearrangements about 87% or about 30% of the time, broadly matching IMGT annotations. According to the authors, the approach could potentially be generalized to other disease states and immunological phenotypes. Because HLA typing was missing for some donors at each locus, association tests included only the typed subset. The classifier was reported to diagnose cytomegalovirus status with high specificity and sensitivity in both the original cohort and the validation cohort.

As concerns this clone: Which antigen it targets is not known. The sample holds no much larger clone one base away, and base qualities are not on file.

CDR3 length: 13 amino acids, cysteine to phenylalanine. The CDR3 DNA has 39 bases and is translated from base 1. Reading the germline V gene (reference sequence) gives CDR1 LNHDA and CDR2 SQIVND. V and J are trimmed by 3 bases and 5 bases, and the gene matches miss 4 bases of the junction. The cohort comprised around 690 healthy bone marrow donors. Cohort members were all nominally healthy when sampled, although unrecorded immune exposures were likely present. The donor was CMV seropositive and was included in the group of approximately 310 seropositive cohort members. A peripheral blood sample was collected from each donor, and TCR beta sequencing was performed on peripheral blood mononuclear cells. Genomic DNA was extracted from the blood cell samples with the Qiagen DNeasy Blood Extraction Kit. Libraries were made using the immunoSEQ multiplex PCR assay. For the multiplex PCR, a mixture combining 60 forward primers for TCR Vbeta segments and 13 reverse primers for TCR Jbeta segments was used. Amplification of the CDR3 region of rearranged TCR beta genes was performed with a multiplex PCR assay on genomic DNA. Amplified TCR beta libraries were sequenced as 87-base-pair reads on the Illumina HiSeq System. The paper's processing steps were these. A later analysis counted tens of millions of unique TCR beta chains across the 650 to 700 repertoires, and 10 million to 12 million of these chains were shared by at least two donors. To remove PCR and sequencing errors, raw reads were error-corrected and collapsed into unique sequences using a nearest-neighbor algorithm that merged closely related sequences. V, D and J gene segments were assigned by aligning CDR3 sequences to IMGT reference sequences. Each retained sequence needed at least a six-nucleotide match to both a V gene segment and a J gene segment. A rearrangement was called productive if the CDR3 had no stop codons and remained in frame with V and J, and every other rearrangement was called non-productive. CDR3 was defined by IMGT convention, running from the second conserved V-encoded cysteine to the conserved J-encoded phenylalanine. The earlier analysis of a few hundred of the donors excluded any sequence lacking an unambiguous match to a single V gene segment. An earlier analysis of a few hundred of the donors classified V segments as functional when productive rearrangements were above 56.7% and as segregating when the standard deviation between donors was above 5%. To diagnose cytomegalovirus status from the catalog of TCR beta chain sequences, a statistical classification framework was built. A later analysis assigned V and J genes by comparing TCR nucleotide sequences with IMGT/GENE-DB human TR gene sequences. A later analysis assigned CDR3 sequences and most-parsimonious VDJ recombination scenarios with the TCRdist pipeline. In a later analysis, every TCR beta chain was defined by the combination of its CDR3 amino acid sequence and its V-gene family, and reads without a unique V-gene family were dropped. A later analysis removed 500 to 650 highly shared, low-generation-probability nucleotide sequences to deal with suspected cross-contamination and a sequencing artifact. A later analysis calculated a clonal expansion index for each public chain from normalized within-repertoire ranks of inferred template counts. In a later analysis, generation probabilities were computed using a VDJ recombination model fitted to out-of-frame rearrangements, and the results were checked against IGoR. In a later analysis, hypergeometric tests were used to score TCR-TCR, TCR-HLA and TCR-CMV co-occurrence, with a repertoire-size bias correction applied to TCR pairs. In a later analysis, false discovery rates were estimated by permuting HLA or CMV assignments 20 times. In a later analysis, co-occurring TCRs were grouped using DBSCAN, and TCRdist sequence similarity was added for clustering within HLA-allele-positive subsets. Repertoires with fewer than 30,000 or more than 120,000 public chains were left out of co-occurrence clustering, as were about 5 repertoires with anomalous nucleotide sharing. As stored in TCRdb, this immuneACCESS dataset retains in-frame rearrangements with V and J assigned. A fraction of the clones does not appear; measured against another copy, unresolved V genes explain less than half of the discrepancy, and the remainder lacks a known reason. For V, J and clone size, that table is used; D and trimming come from the DNA. In this sample the table shows about 100,000 clones, roughly 83% of which occur a single time. Jointly, the top ten make up approximately 4.1% of the sample.

The TCR sequence derives from a female donor in good health and CMV-seropositive. The sample was PBMCs. Rearrangement joined TRBV19 to TRBJ2-7, with 7 junctional bases fitting TRBD1. The nucleotide sequence reads TGTGCCAGTAGTATGACAGGGTTCCACGAGCAGTACTTC. Translated, this gives CASSMTGFHEQYF.